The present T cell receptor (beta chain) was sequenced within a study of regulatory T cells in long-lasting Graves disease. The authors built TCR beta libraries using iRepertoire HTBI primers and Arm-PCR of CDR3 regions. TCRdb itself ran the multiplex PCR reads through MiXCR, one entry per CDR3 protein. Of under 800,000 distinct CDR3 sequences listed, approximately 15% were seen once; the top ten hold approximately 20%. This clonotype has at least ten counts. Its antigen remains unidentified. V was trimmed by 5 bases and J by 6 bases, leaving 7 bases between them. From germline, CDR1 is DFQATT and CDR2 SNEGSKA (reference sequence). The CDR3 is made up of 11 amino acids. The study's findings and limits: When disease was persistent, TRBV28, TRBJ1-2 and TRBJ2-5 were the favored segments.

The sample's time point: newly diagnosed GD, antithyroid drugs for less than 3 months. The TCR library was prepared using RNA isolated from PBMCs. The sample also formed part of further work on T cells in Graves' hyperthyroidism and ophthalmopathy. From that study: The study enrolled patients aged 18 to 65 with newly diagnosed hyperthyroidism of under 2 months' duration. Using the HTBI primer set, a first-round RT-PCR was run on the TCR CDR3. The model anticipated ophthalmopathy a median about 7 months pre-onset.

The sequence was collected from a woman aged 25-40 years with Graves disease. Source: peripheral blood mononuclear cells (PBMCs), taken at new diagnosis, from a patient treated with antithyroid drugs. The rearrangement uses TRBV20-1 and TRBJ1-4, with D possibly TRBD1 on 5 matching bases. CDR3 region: CSAGGYEKLFF. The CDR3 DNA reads TGCAGTGCTGGGGGATATGAAAAACTGTTTTTT.